This TCR beta chain was obtained from a study of blood T cell repertoires in COVID-19. The wider study: Sites across the United States, Italy and Spain contributed samples from acute and convalescent COVID-19.

As originally analysed: Estimation of nucleated cell counts relied on the amplification of reference gene primers. The table came from immunoSEQ multiplex PCR; TCRdb's copy has only in-frame clones and leaves some out. V and J calls and clone size follow that table, whereas D and trimming were derived from the DNA. The sample lists roughly 250,000 clones; 84% were seen once. Sequencing was carried out using peripheral blood. The clonotype was recovered from a human donor in a cohort sampled during active COVID-19.

CDR3 in amino acids: CASSPAGGFGNQPQHF. The CDR3 DNA reads as TGTGCCAGCAGTCCCGCAGGGGGCTTCGGCAATCAGCCCCAGCATTTT. V gene TRBV28 combines with J gene TRBJ1-5; 8 bases align to TRBD1. The V and J ends lost 5 bases and 2 bases, in that order; junction bases with no gene match: 8. This CDR3 has 16 residues. CDR1 is MDHEN and CDR2 is SYDVKM in the germline V gene. Variable domain in full (rest from reference TRBV28 and TRBJ1-5): DVKVTQSSRYLVKRTGEKVFLECVQDMDHENMFWYRQDPGLGLRLIYFSYDVKMKEKGDIPEGYSVSREKKERFSLILESASTNQTSMYLCASSPAGGFGNQPQHFGDGTRLSIL.